This T cell receptor (beta chain) was identified in a study of T cell changes during pregnancy in multiple sclerosis. This table comes from immunoSEQ multiplex PCR, and its TCRdb copy is limited to in-frame clones, with some not included. The sample lists tens of thousands of clones, roughly 90% seen once, with 2% in the top ten. Per germline, CDR1 MNHNY and CDR2 SVGAGI (reference sequence). The ends lost 5 bases at V and 2 bases at J; junction bases unmatched: 5. This CDR3 is 15 amino acids long. This clone appeared a single time. The specimen was peripheral blood, collected in the second trimester of pregnancy. The source is a female donor with multiple sclerosis, enrolled in a pregnancy study. V gene TRBV6-6 combines with J gene TRBJ1-5; 8 bases map to TRBD1. The CDR3 region has the DNA TGTGCCAGCAGTATGGGACAGGTTGGCAATCAGCCCCAGCATTTT. Protein sequence: CASSMGQVGNQPQHF.